This passage covers 25 T cell receptor beta chains from one sample sequenced in a study of T cell repertoires in cytomegalovirus infection. A single record per CDR3 protein comes from TCRdb applying MiXCR to the reads. Of 450,000 to 550,000 distinct CDR3 sequences listed, approximately 17% are singletons. Material: CD8+ T cells from PBMCs. Receptors originate from a human donor in good health (CMV status not recorded). Some clones in this sample may be carry-over from other donors' samples.

The chain links TRBV20-1 to TRBJ2-7; TRBD1 matches 9 bases. V was pared by 2 bases and J by 1 base, with 12 bases of the junction left unmatched. Looked up from germline, CDR1 is DFQATT and CDR2 is SNEGSKA (reference sequence). The CDR3 is 17 residues long. DNA for the CDR3: TGCAGTGCTAGATGGCGCGGGACAGGGCCCAAATCCTACGAGCAGTACTTC. Encoded protein: CSARWRGTGPKSYEQYF.

In the case of this clonotype: This may be a read error: a much more frequent sequence differs by one nucleotide. V gene TRBV27 combines with J gene TRBJ2-1; D is unresolved. This CDR3 region has 13 residues. Germline-derived CDR1 and CDR2 are MNHEY and SMNVEV (reference sequence). The V gene lost 3 bases and the J gene lost 8 bases, with 11 bases spanning the gap. CDR3 protein: CASSLSSTYEQFF. CDR3 nucleotide sequence: TGTGCCAGCAGTTTGTCCAGCACGTATGAGCAGTTCTTC.

This clonotype was picked up a small number of times. The chain uses TRBV5-1 and TRBJ2-7; 12 bases line up with TRBD1. The CDR3 extends over 18 amino acids. CDR1 and CDR2 (germline): SGHRS, YFSETQ. The J segment lost 1 base and the V segment lost 1 base, leaving 9 bases of the junction unmatched. The CDR3 loop reads CASSLPGQGAPLSYEQYF. CDR3 in DNA: TGCGCCAGCAGCTTGCCGGGACAGGGGGCGCCTTTATCCTACGAGCAGTACTTC.

This clonotype was observed many times. The chain employs TRBV6-1 and TRBJ2-7; D gene uncertain. From germline, CDR1 is MNHNS and CDR2 SASEGT. This CDR3 comprises 13 residues. The ends were cut back, 0 bases at V and 6 bases at J, with 9 bases in the middle. The DNA of the CDR3 is TGTGCCAGCAGTGAAGCTGGGCGGAGCGAGCAGTACTTC. It encodes CASSEAGRSEQYF.

This clonotype was detected only a few times. V is TRBV29-1 and J is TRBJ1-1; possibly TRBD1 for D (5 bases). Trimming left V 3 bases short and J 4 bases short, with 9 bases between. CDR1 is SQVTM and CDR2 is ANQGSEA in the germline V gene. This CDR3 is built from 12 residues. The CDR3 reads CSVEAGVTEAFF. CDR3 bases: TGCAGCGTTGAGGCGGGGGTCACTGAAGCTTTCTTT.

The V and J genes are TRBV27 and TRBJ1-4; D gene unclear. This CDR3 has 14 amino acids. CDR1 and CDR2 (germline): MNHEY, SMNVEV (reference sequence). Trimming took 2 bases from V and 8 from J, leaving 12 bases between them. CDR3 coding DNA: TGTGCCAGCAGTTTAAAGTCAGTGGGGGAAAAACTGTTTTTT. It translates to CASSLKSVGEKLFF.

About this clonotype: An end of the junction differs from the germline gene, which may be a read error. CDR3 nucleotides: TGTGCAAGCAGCCCGGGGACCCTGAAAACTGAAGCTTTCTTT. Protein sequence: CASSPGTLKTEAFF. This chain uses TRBV7-2 with TRBJ1-1, with D possibly matching TRBD1 (5 bases). Germline values: CDR1 SGHTA, CDR2 FQGNSA. This CDR3 spans 14 amino acids.

This clonotype was seen only a few times. The chain has TRBV5-5 and TRBJ2-1, with 12 bases matching TRBD1. The V segment lost 0 bases and the J segment 8 bases; nucleotides outside the gene matches: 6. Germline V gives CDR1 SGHKS, CDR2 YYEKEE (reference sequence). The CDR3 is made up of 16 amino acids. The CDR3 loop is CASSLVGTGGEYEQFF. The CDR3 DNA sequence: TGTGCCAGCAGCTTGGTCGGGACAGGGGGCGAGTATGAGCAGTTCTTC. Full variable domain (rest looked up from reference TRBV5-5 and TRBJ2-1): DAGVTQSPTHLIKTRGQQVTLRCSPISGHKSVSWYQQVLGQGPQFIFQYYEKEERGRGNFPDRFSARQFPNYSSELNVNALLLGDSALYLCASSLVGTGGEYEQFFGPGTRLTVL.

This clonotype was seen ten or more times. This chain links TRBV2 with TRBJ2-2, with 7 positions matching TRBD2. The junction had 14 bases not matched to a gene; V was cut back by 8 bases and J by 5 bases. CDR1 is SNHLY and CDR2 is FYNNEI in the germline V gene. The CDR3 consists of 16 residues. The CDR3 here is CASSREGQSRTGELFF. The CDR3 nucleotides read TGTGCCAGCTCAAGGGAGGGCCAGTCTCGGACCGGGGAGCTGTTTTTT. Full variable domain (outside the CDR3, taken from reference TRBV2 and TRBJ2-2): EPEVTQTPSHQVTQMGQEVILRCVPISNHLYFYWYRQILGQKVEFLVSFYNNEISEKSEIFDDQFSVERPDGSNFTLKIRSTKLEDSAMYFCASSREGQSRTGELFFGEGSRLTVL.

The table lists this clonotype with a few counts. The chain has TRBV9 and TRBJ2-5; possibly TRBD2 for D (5 bases). Germline-derived CDR1 and CDR2 are SGDLS and YYNGEE. With 0 bases removed from V and 3 bases from J, the gap between germline ends came to 9 bases. The CDR3 runs 14 residues. This CDR3 reads CASSVGGPKETQYF. DNA of the CDR3: TGTGCCAGCAGCGTAGGAGGGCCGAAAGAGACCCAGTACTTC.

This chain links TRBV6-5 with TRBJ2-1; TRBD2 is a possible D gene (5 bases). In germline, CDR1 is MNHEY, CDR2 SVGAGI. Trimming removed 8 bases at V and 8 bases at J, with 7 bases between. The length of the CDR3 is 10 residues. The CDR3 loop is CASGSYEQFF. The CDR3 DNA is TGTGCCAGCGGGAGTTATGAGCAGTTCTTC.

This clonotype has a count of ten or more. V gene TRBV7-6 combines with J gene TRBJ1-2, with no clear D. Trimming shortened V by 0 bases and J by 7 bases, and 6 bases separated the two germline ends. CDR1 is SGHVS and CDR2 is FNYEAQ in the germline V gene. The CDR3 length is 12 residues. CDR3 nucleotides: TGTGCCAGCAGCTTAGCGAATGGTGGCTACACCTTC. This codes for CASSLANGGYTF.

The table lists this clonotype with many counts. This chain uses TRBV5-1 with TRBJ2-1; D might be TRBD1 (6 bases). With 4 bases removed from V and 0 bases from J, the gap between germline ends came to 20 bases. Germline CDR1 is SGHRS and CDR2 is YFSETQ. The CDR3 contains 18 residues. The CDR3 DNA is TGCGCCAGCAGCACTCCCGCGAAGGGGGAAAGCTCCTACAATGAGCAGTTCTTC. Translation: CASSTPAKGESSYNEQFF.

This clonotype came up many times. This chain connects TRBV7-3 to TRBJ2-7, with TRBD2 as a possible D gene (5 bases). Germline loops: CDR1 SGHTA, CDR2 FQGTGA. The V gene lost 3 bases and the J gene lost 3 bases, with 6 bases spanning the gap. The CDR3 spans 12 residues. CDR3 sequence: CASSFDYYEQYF. The CDR3, as DNA: TGTGCCAGCAGCTTCGACTACTACGAGCAGTACTTC.

Concerning this clonotype: Because the CDR3 is missing its conserved closing phenylalanine or tryptophan, this is likely a read error. The chain has TRBV18 and TRBJ2-1, with D unresolved. This CDR3 is built from 12 residues. V lost 9 bases, J lost 8 bases, and 14 bases lay in between. Per germline, CDR1 KGHSH and CDR2 LQKENI. As DNA, the CDR3 is TGTGCCAGTCTTAATGAAGTAGATGAGCAGTTCTTA. This sequence encodes CASLNEVDEQFL.

At least ten counts were recorded for this clonotype. CDR3 nucleotides: TGTGCCAGCACCTTATCTTCGGGGCTAGCGGGCTACGAGCAGTACTTC. Protein sequence: CASTLSSGLAGYEQYF. The chain employs TRBV12-3 or TRBV12-4 and TRBJ2-7; 8 bases line up with TRBD2. The CDR3 is 16 amino acids. The trim removed 7 bases at V and 3 bases at J, leaving 14 bases unmatched.

In this sample, this clonotype turned up many times. This sequence joins TRBV19 and TRBJ2-2; D not certain. The germline V and J ends were trimmed by 5 bases and 6 bases, with 16 bases remaining between them. This CDR3 has 15 residues. Germline loops: CDR1 LNHDA, CDR2 SQIVND (reference sequence). CDR3 sequence (DNA): TGTGCCAGTAGTCCCTTCTACCCAGCCTCCGGGGAGCTGTTTTTT. Protein: CASSPFYPASGELFF. Full variable domain (rest looked up from reference TRBV19 and TRBJ2-2): DGGITQSPKYLFRKEGQNVTLSCEQNLNHDAMYWYRQDPGQGLRLIYYSQIVNDFQKGDIAEGYSVSREKKESFPLTVTSAQKNPTAFYLCASSPFYPASGELFFGEGSRLTVL.

The chain recombines TRBV7-6 with TRBJ2-1; perhaps TRBD2 as D (7 bases). The CDR3 runs 16 residues. The V end lost 7 bases, the J end lost 7 bases, and 23 bases lay between the germline ends. CDR1 is SGHVS and CDR2 is FNYEAQ in the germline V gene. The CDR3 DNA reads as TGTGCCAGCACCCGCCGGAGGGGGGGGGCCGAGAATGAGCAGTTCTTC. Amino acid sequence: CASTRRRGGAENEQFF.

This clonotype was found many times. The chain's CDR3 is CASSLDDSYEQYF. In DNA, the CDR3 is TGTGCCAGCAGTTTGGACGACTCCTACGAGCAGTACTTC. The V gene is TRBV12-3 or TRBV12-4, the J gene TRBJ2-7; D is undetermined. The CDR3 runs to 13 residues. The ends were cut back, 3 bases at V and 0 bases at J, with 6 bases in the middle.

This clonotype was counted ten times or more. The V and J genes are TRBV12-5 and TRBJ2-3; 16 bases agree with TRBD2. The CDR3 has 19 amino acids. Germline CDR1 LGHNT, CDR2 FRNRAP. Germline trimming cut 2 bases from V and 2 bases from J; bases unmatched to any gene: 7. This CDR3 is CASGLPPGLAGGLTDTQYF. The CDR3 region has the DNA TGTGCTAGTGGTTTGCCCCCGGGACTAGCGGGGGGGCTCACAGATACGCAGTATTTT. Full variable domain (remainder filled in from reference TRBV12-5 and TRBJ2-3): DARVTQTPRHKVTEMGQEVTMRCQPILGHNTVFWYRQTMMQGLELLAYFRNRAPLDDSGMPKDRFSAEMPDATLATLKIQPSEPRDSAVYFCASGLPPGLAGGLTDTQYFGPGTRLTVL.

This clonotype was seen repeatedly, ten times or more. The V and J genes are TRBV10-3 and TRBJ2-5; perhaps TRBD2 as D (5 bases). Germline loops: CDR1 ENHRY, CDR2 SYGVKD. V lost 0 bases and J 4 bases, leaving 12 bases between the germline ends. This CDR3 is 15 amino acids long. The CDR3 DNA sequence: TGTGCCATCAGTGAGTCGACGAACAGCGGAGAGACCCAGTACTTC. It encodes CAISESTNSGETQYF.

This clonotype was counted ten times or more. The V gene is TRBV7-9, the J gene TRBJ1-4, with TRBD1 as a possible D gene (6 bases). The germline gives CDR1 SEHNR, CDR2 FQNEAQ (reference sequence). CDR3 length: 14 residues. The V end was cut by 1 base, the J end by 8 bases, with 11 bases between. The chain's CDR3 is CASSLVAGEEKLFF. The DNA for the CDR3 is TGTGCCAGCAGCTTAGTGGCAGGGGAGGAAAAACTGTTTTTT.

The chain employs TRBV27 and TRBJ2-5, with a tentative D call TRBD1 (5 bases). CDR1 is MNHEY, CDR2 SMNVEV, per germline (reference sequence). This CDR3 region has 13 residues. Trimming left V 2 bases short and J 4 bases short, with 8 bases between. Here the CDR3 DNA reads TGTGCCAGCAGTTTAACCAGGGCAGAGACCCAGTACTTC. It is translated as CASSLTRAETQYF.

On this clonotype: A much larger clone sits a single nucleotide away, making a read error possible. Likely a read error: the CDR3 ends without its conserved phenylalanine or tryptophan. This chain joins TRBV29-1 and TRBJ2-1; TRBD2 agrees at 10 bases. V was pared by 4 bases and J by 2 bases, with 2 bases of the junction left unmatched. The germline V gene encodes CDR1 SQVTM and CDR2 ANQGSEA. This CDR3 has 14 amino acids. This CDR3 is CSVGGLAAYNEQFL. CDR3 bases: TGCAGCGTTGGAGGACTAGCGGCCTACAATGAGCAGTTCTTA.

As to this clonotype: A much larger clonotype is one base distant, so this may be a read error. This sequence joins TRBV6-1 and TRBJ2-3; the D is unclear. CDR1 and CDR2 (germline): MNHNS, SASEGT. The CDR3 extends over 13 amino acids. CDR3 in DNA: TGTGCCAGCAGTCCGGACCTCACAGATACGCAGGATTTT. Its translation: CASSPDLTDTQDF.